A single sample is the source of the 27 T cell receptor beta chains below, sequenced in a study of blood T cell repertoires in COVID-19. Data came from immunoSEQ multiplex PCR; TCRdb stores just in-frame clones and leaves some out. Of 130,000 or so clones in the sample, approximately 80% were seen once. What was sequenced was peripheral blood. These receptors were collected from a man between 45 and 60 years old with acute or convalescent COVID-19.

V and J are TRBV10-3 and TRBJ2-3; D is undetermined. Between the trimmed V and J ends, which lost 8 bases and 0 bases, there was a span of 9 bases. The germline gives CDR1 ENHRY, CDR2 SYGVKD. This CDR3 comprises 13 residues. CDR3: CAILITSTDTQYF. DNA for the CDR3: TGTGCCATCTTAATCACTAGCACAGATACGCAGTATTTT.

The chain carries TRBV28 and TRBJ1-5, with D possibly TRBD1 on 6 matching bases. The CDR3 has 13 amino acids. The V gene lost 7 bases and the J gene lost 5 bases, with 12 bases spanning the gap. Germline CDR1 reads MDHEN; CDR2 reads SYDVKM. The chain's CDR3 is CASTGTRDQPQHF. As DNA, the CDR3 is TGTGCCAGCACCGGGACACGAGATCAGCCCCAGCATTTT.

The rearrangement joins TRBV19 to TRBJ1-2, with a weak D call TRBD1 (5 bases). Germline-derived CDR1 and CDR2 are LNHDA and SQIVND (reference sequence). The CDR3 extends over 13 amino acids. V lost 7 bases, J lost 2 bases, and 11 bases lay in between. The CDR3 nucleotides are TGTGCCAGTACAGCCAGGGTAAACTATGGCTACACCTTC. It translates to CASTARVNYGYTF.

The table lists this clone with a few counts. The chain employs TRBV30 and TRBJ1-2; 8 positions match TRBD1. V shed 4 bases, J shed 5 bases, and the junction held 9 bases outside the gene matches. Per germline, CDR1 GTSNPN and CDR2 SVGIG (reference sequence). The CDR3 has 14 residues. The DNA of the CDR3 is TGTGCCTGGATCCGCTTTACAGGGGGATATGGCTACACCTTC. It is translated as CAWIRFTGGYGYTF.

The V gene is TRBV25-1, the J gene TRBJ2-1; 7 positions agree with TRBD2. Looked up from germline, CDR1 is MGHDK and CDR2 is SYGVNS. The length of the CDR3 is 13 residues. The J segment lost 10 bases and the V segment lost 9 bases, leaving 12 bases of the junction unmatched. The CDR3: CARRDGGYEEQFF. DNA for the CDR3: TGTGCCAGACGGGACGGGGGGTATGAGGAGCAGTTCTTC.

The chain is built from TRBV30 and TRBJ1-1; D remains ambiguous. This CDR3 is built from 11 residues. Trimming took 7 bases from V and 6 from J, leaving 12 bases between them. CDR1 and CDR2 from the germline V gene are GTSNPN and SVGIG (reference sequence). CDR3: CAFSPGAEAFF. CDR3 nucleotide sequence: TGTGCCTTCTCGCCTGGAGCTGAAGCTTTCTTT. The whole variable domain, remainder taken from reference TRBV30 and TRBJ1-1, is SQTIHQWPATLVQPVGSPLSLECTVEGTSNPNLYWYRQAAGRGLQLLFYSVGIGQISSEVPQNLSASRPQDRQFILSSKKLLLSDSGFYLCAFSPGAEAFFGQGTRLTVV.

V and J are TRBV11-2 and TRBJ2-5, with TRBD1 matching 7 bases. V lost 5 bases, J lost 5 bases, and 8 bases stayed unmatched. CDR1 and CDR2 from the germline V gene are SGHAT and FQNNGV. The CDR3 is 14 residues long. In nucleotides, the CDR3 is TGTGCCAGCAGCGCCAGGGGGTGGGGCGAGACCCAGTACTTC. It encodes CASSARGWGETQYF.

This chain's CDR3 is CASRRGSQETQYF. The CDR3 DNA is TGTGCCAGCAGGCGGGGGTCTCAAGAGACCCAGTACTTC. The gene calls are TRBV2 and TRBJ2-5, with 7 positions matching TRBD2. V lost 6 bases and J lost 2; bases outside the gene matches: 3. CDR1 is SNHLY, CDR2 FYNNEI, per germline. CDR3 length: 13 amino acids.

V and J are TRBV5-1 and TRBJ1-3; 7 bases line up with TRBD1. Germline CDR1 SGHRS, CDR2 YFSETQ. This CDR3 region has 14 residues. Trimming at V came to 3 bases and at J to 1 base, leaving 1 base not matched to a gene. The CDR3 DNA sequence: TGCGCCAGCAGCTGGACAGGTTCTGGAAACACCATATATTTT. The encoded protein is CASSWTGSGNTIYF.

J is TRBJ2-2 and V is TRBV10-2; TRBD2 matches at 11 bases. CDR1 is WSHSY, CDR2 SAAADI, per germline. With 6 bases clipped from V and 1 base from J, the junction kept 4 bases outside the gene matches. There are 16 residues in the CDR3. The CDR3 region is CASRDLAGGNTGELFF. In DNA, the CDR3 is TGCGCCAGCAGAGACCTAGCGGGGGGGAACACCGGGGAGCTGTTTTTT.

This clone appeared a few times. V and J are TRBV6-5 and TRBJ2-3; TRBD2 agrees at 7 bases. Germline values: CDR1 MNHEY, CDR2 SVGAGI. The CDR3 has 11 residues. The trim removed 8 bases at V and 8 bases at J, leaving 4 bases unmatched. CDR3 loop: CASGRDSTQYF. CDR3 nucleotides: TGTGCCAGCGGGAGGGATAGTACGCAGTATTTT.

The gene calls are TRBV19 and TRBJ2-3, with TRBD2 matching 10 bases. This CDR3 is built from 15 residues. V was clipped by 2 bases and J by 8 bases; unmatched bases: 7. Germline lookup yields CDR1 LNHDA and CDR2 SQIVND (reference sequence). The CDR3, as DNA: TGTGCCAGTAGTATAAGGCTAGCGGGGGAGGCTACGCAGTATTTT. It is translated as CASSIRLAGEATQYF.

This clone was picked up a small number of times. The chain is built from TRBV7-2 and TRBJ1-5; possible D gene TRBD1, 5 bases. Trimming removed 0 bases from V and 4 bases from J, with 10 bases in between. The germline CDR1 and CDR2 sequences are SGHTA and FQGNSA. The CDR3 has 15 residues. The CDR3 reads CASSLALQGNQPQHF. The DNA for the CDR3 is TGTGCCAGCAGCTTAGCATTGCAGGGTAATCAGCCCCAGCATTTT.

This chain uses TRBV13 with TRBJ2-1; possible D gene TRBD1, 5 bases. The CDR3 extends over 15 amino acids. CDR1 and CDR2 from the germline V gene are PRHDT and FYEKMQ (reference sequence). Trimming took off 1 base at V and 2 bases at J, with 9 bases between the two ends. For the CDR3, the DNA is TGTGCCAGCAGCTTAGACAGCAGGGCCTACAATGAGCAGTTCTTC. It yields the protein CASSLDSRAYNEQFF.

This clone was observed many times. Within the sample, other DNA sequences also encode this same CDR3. CDR3: CASSQGATDGNTIYF. The CDR3 bases are TGTGCCAGCAGCCAAGGGGCGACGGATGGAAACACCATATATTTT. The chain couples TRBV3-1 (or the pseudogene TRBV3-2) to TRBJ1-3, with unresolved D. The V gene lost 1 base and the J gene lost 3 bases, with 10 bases spanning the gap. CDR3 length: 15 residues. Germline values: CDR1 LGHDT, CDR2 YNNKEL (reference sequence).

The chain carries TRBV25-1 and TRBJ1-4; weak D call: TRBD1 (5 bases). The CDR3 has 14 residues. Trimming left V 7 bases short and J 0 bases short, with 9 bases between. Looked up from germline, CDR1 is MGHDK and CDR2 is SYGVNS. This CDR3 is CASKQGTTNEKLFF. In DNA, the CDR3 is TGTGCCAGCAAGCAGGGTACAACTAATGAAAAACTGTTTTTT.

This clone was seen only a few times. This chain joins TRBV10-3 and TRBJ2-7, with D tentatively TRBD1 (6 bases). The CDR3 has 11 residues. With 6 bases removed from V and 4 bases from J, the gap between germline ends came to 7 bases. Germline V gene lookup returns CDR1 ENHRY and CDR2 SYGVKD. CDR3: CAIRQGYEQYV. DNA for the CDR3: TGTGCCATCAGACAGGGTTACGAGCAGTACGTC.

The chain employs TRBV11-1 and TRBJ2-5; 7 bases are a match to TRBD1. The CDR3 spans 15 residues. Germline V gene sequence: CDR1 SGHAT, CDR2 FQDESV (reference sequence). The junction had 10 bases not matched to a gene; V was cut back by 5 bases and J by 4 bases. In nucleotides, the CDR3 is TGTGCCAGCAGCACCGGGACAGCAGGAGGAGAGACCCAGTACTTC. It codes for CASSTGTAGGETQYF.

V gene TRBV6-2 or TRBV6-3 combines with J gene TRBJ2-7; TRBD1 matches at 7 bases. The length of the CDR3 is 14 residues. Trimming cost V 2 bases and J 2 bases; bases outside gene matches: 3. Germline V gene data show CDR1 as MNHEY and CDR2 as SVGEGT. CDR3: CASSYTGVPYEQYF. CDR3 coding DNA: TGTGCCAGCAGTTACACAGGGGTGCCCTACGAGCAGTACTTC.

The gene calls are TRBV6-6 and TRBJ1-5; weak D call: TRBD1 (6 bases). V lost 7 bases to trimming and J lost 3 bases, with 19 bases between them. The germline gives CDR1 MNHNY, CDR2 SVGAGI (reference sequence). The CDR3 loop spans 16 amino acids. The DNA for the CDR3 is TGTGCCAGCACCTATAGAACAGGGAGCGTCAATCAGCCCCAGCATTTT. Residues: CASTYRTGSVNQPQHF.

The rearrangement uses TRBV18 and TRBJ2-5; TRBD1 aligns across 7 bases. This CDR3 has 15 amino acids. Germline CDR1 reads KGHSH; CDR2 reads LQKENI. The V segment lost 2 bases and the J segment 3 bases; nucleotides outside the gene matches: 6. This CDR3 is CASSPETGSKETQYF. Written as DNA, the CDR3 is TGTGCCAGCTCACCAGAGACAGGGTCCAAAGAGACCCAGTACTTC.

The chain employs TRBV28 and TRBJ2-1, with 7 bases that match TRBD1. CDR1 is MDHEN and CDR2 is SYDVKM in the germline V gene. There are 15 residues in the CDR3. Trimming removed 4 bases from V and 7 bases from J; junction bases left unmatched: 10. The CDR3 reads CASSSDRAPRNEQFF. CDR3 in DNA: TGTGCCAGCAGTTCCGACAGGGCCCCTAGGAATGAGCAGTTCTTC.

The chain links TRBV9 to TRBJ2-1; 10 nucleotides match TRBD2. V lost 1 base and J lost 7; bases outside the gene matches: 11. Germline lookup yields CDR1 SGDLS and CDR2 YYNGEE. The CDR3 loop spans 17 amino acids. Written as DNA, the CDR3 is TGTGCCAGCAGCGTAAAGTTAAGCGGGGGGGCCTTTAATGAGCAGTTCTTC. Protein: CASSVKLSGGAFNEQFF.

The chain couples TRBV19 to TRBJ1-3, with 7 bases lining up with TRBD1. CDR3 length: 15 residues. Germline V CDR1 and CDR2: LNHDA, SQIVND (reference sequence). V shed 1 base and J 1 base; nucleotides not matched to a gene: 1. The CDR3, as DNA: TGTGCCAGTAGTATAGGGACAGGATCTGGAAACACCATATATTTT. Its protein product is CASSIGTGSGNTIYF.

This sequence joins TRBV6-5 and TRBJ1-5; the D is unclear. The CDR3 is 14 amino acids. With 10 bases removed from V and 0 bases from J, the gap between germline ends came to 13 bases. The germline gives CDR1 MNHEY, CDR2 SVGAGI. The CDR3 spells CATGTENSNQPQHF. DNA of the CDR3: TGTGCCACCGGAACAGAAAATAGCAATCAGCCCCAGCATTTT.

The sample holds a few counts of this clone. The CDR3 region has the DNA TGCACCGGGGGGCAGGGGGCCTACAATGAGCAGTTCTTC. This codes for CTGGQGAYNEQFF. This chain connects TRBV1 to TRBJ2-1; TRBD1 reflects the table's D call only, with no check against the DNA. TRBV1 is a pseudogene segment. CDR3 length: 13 residues.

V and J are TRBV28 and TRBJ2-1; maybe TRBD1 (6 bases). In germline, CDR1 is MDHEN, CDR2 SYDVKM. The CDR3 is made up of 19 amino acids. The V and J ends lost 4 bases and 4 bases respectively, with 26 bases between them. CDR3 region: CASSSPSRPGWGLYNEQFF. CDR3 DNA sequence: TGTGCCAGCAGTTCTCCCTCCCGACCAGGGTGGGGGCTATACAATGAGCAGTTCTTC.